This T cell receptor (beta chain) was recorded in a study of human T cells and chemical hapten exposure. For the study at large: On the upper back, patch tests were applied with 0.01% DPC and read at 6 days.

It was the library that attached unique molecular identifiers to individual cDNA molecules. TCRdb fed the RACE reads into MiXCR, producing one record per CDR3 protein. The table includes about 340,000 distinct CDR3 sequences, around 7% detected once. Time point specified: patch test 1, 2 weeks after DPC sensitization. As for treatment: therapeutic diphenylcyclopropenone sensitization with weekly scalp DPC. In its sample, this clonotype was seen a few times. The sequence was collected from a woman aged 18-35 years with alopecia areata. Some clones in this sample may be carry-over from other donors' samples. Sample: whole blood, taken in connection with sensitization to the hapten diphenylcyclopropenone (DPC).

CDR3 bases: TGCAGCGTTGTGGGACAGGGATCGGTAAATGAAAAACTGTTTTTT. It translates to CSVVGQGSVNEKLFF. The chain recombines TRBV29-1 with TRBJ1-4, with 9 bases aligning to TRBD1. The germline V gene has CDR1 SQVTM and CDR2 ANQGSEA. The length of the CDR3 is 15 residues. V dropped 4 bases and J dropped 5; count of bases not matched to a gene: 8.